The 16 T cell receptor beta chains in this list originate from one sample, sequenced in a study of cytomegalovirus exposure and HLA in healthy donors. PCR amplification relied on 60 Vbeta primers (plus 13 Jbeta primers). Profiled with immunoSEQ multiplex PCR; TCRdb holds only in-frame clones, not every one. The data contain roughly 200,000 clones, about 9% of them seen just once; the ten biggest clones take up about 1.2%. Material: PBMCs. The receptors derive from a woman in her thirties in good health and CMV-seropositive.

This clone has more than one count but fewer than ten. The J gene is TRBJ2-3, the V gene TRBV7-9; 9 bases align to TRBD2. V shed 1 base, J shed 7 bases, and the junction held 6 bases outside the gene matches. This CDR3 region has 15 residues. CDR1 and CDR2 from the germline V gene are SEHNR and FQNEAQ (reference sequence). DNA for the CDR3: TGTGCCAGCAGCTTAGGGGGACTAGCTTCGAATACGCAGTATTTT. Translated, it gives CASSLGGLASNTQYF. The full variable domain, completed using reference TRBV7-9 and TRBJ2-3, is DTGVSQNPRHKITKRGQNVTFRCDPISEHNRLYWYRQTLGQGPEFLTYFQNEAQLEKSRLLSDRFSAERPKGSFSTLEIQRTEQGDSAMYLCASSLGGLASNTQYFGPGTRLTVL.

The genes are TRBV15 and TRBJ1-4; TRBD1 is a possible D gene (5 bases). V lost 8 bases and J 0 bases, leaving 10 bases between the germline ends. This CDR3 region has 14 residues. The germline gives CDR1 LNHNV, CDR2 YYDKDF (reference sequence). The CDR3 DNA reads as TGTGCCACCTCCGTGACAGCAACTAATGAAAAACTGTTTTTT. Its protein product is CATSVTATNEKLFF.

The genes are TRBV4-1 and TRBJ2-3, with a tentative D call TRBD1 (6 bases). Trimming cost V 2 bases and J 0 bases, with 15 bases left between them. Germline loops: CDR1 MGHRA, CDR2 YSYEKL. The CDR3 covers 17 residues. The CDR3 bases are TGCGCCAGCAGCCAACCTGACCGTGGGGGCAGCACAGATACGCAGTATTTT. Translating it yields CASSQPDRGGSTDTQYF.

There are a few counts of this clone. The chain combines TRBV25-1 with TRBJ2-5; 9 nucleotides agree with TRBD1. The CDR3 spans 13 residues. The V segment lost 6 bases and the J segment 5 bases; nucleotides outside the gene matches: 4. Germline V lookup: CDR1 MGHDK, CDR2 SYGVNS. The CDR3 sequence is CASRDRGLETQYF. CDR3 in DNA: TGTGCCAGCAGGGACAGGGGCCTGGAGACCCAGTACTTC.

This clone was seen only a few times. The chain employs TRBV29-1 and TRBJ2-7; D gene ambiguous. Germline V lookup: CDR1 SQVTM, CDR2 ANQGSEA. The CDR3 sequence is 11 residues long. Trimming shortened V by 6 bases and J by 3 bases, and 9 bases separated the two germline ends. CDR3: CSVQLGYEQYF. The CDR3 coding sequence is TGCAGCGTCCAGCTAGGCTACGAGCAGTACTTC.

This clone was seen a handful of times. The V gene is TRBV5-1, the J gene TRBJ2-7; maybe TRBD2 (6 bases). V gave up 6 bases and J gave up 6 bases, with 16 bases separating them. The germline CDR1 and CDR2 sequences are SGHRS and YFSETQ. The CDR3 covers 13 residues. The CDR3 DNA is TGCGCCAGCAAGGAGGGAGAATCGCGCGAGCAGTACTTC. It translates to CASKEGESREQYF.

This clone was counted a few times. The rearrangement uses TRBV6-5 and TRBJ1-5; perhaps TRBD1 as D (5 bases). This CDR3 has 15 amino acids. The ends were cut back, 7 bases at V and 0 bases at J, with 13 bases in the middle. Per the germline V gene, CDR1 is MNHEY and CDR2 is SVGAGI. In DNA, the CDR3 is TGTGCCAGCACCCCGGGGGGTTATAGCAATCAGCCCCAGCATTTT. Translating it yields CASTPGGYSNQPQHF.

There are a few counts of this clone. The chain uses TRBV6-5 and TRBJ2-5, with TRBD1 matching 9 bases. The CDR3 loop spans 14 amino acids. Germline V gene sequence: CDR1 MNHEY, CDR2 SVGAGI. With 5 bases clipped from V and 4 bases from J, the junction kept 5 bases outside the gene matches. CDR3 coding DNA: TGTGCCAGCAGTGTTGGGACAGGGAGAGAGACCCAGTACTTC. Residues: CASSVGTGRETQYF.

In its sample, this clone was seen a few times. The chain combines TRBV10-2 with TRBJ2-6; the match to TRBD2 covers 11 bases. The V gene's germline CDR1 is WSHSY and CDR2 SAAADI. The CDR3 sequence is 17 residues long. Trimming took 8 bases from V and 0 from J; bases not matched to a gene: 6. CDR3 protein: CASGTSGPPSGANVLTF. CDR3 DNA: TGCGCCAGCGGGACTAGCGGACCACCCTCTGGGGCCAACGTCCTGACTTTC.

The sample holds a few counts of this clone. The J gene is TRBJ1-1, the V gene TRBV6-1, with 8 bases identical to TRBD1. The CDR3 is 15 residues long. V shed 3 bases and J 5 bases; nucleotides not matched to a gene: 8. The germline V gene encodes CDR1 MNHNS and CDR2 SASEGT. As DNA, the CDR3 is TGTGCCAGCAGTGATCTCCGGACAGGGAGAACTGAAGCTTTCTTT. This translates into CASSDLRTGRTEAFF.

This clone was counted a few times. The rearrangement joins TRBV4-1 to TRBJ1-5; D is possibly TRBD1 (6 bases). There are 13 residues in the CDR3. CDR1 and CDR2 (germline): MGHRA, YSYEKL. Trimming pared 5 bases from V and 7 bases from J, leaving 12 bases between. DNA for the CDR3: TGCGCCAGCAGCGCACACAGGGACCAGCCCCAGCATTTT. This encodes CASSAHRDQPQHF.

The CDR3 reads CASSYGTSNEQFF. For the CDR3, the DNA is TGCGCCAGCAGTTACGGGACTAGCAATGAGCAGTTCTTC. J is TRBJ2-1 and V is TRBV5-1; 8 nucleotides align to TRBD2. The J segment lost 6 bases and the V segment lost 5 bases, leaving 4 bases of the junction unmatched. The CDR3 is 13 amino acids. Germline V gene data show CDR1 as SGHRS and CDR2 as YFSETQ.

V is TRBV2 and J is TRBJ2-5; 10 bases fit TRBD1. The V gene end was trimmed by 7 bases and the J gene end by 7 bases; junction bases not matched to a gene: 6. This CDR3 region has 13 residues. Germline assignment: CDR1 SNHLY and CDR2 FYNNEI. Here the CDR3 DNA reads TGTGCCAGCACCGGACAGGGGGAAGGGACCCAGTACTTC. Translated, it gives CASTGQGEGTQYF.

The rearrangement uses TRBV11-2 and TRBJ2-3; 8 nucleotides agree with TRBD2. With V trimmed by 1 base and J by 6 bases, 12 bases remained unmatched. The CDR3 spans 17 residues. Germline V gene sequence: CDR1 SGHAT, CDR2 FQNNGV. Here the CDR3 DNA reads TGTGCCAGCAGCTTAGGTGGCGCGGGAGGACTATGGGATACGCAGTATTTT. Translated: CASSLGGAGGLWDTQYF.

Only a few counts were recorded for this clone. This CDR3 is CASSPPGTGGWPQHF. For the CDR3, the DNA is TGTGCCAGCTCACCACCTGGGACAGGGGGCTGGCCCCAGCATTTT. This chain connects TRBV18 to TRBJ1-5; 12 positions agree with TRBD1. The CDR3 length is 15 residues. Germline CDR1 reads KGHSH; CDR2 reads LQKENI. V lost 0 bases, J lost 9 bases, and 3 bases stayed unmatched.

As DNA, the CDR3 is TGTGCCAGCAGCTCGGACAGAACCTTCTATGGCTACACCTTC. Protein product: CASSSDRTFYGYTF. The gene calls are TRBV5-4 and TRBJ1-2, with D tentatively TRBD1 (6 bases). The CDR3 sequence is 14 residues long. Germline V gives CDR1 SGHNT, CDR2 YYREEE (reference sequence). V was pared by 3 bases and J by 4 bases, with 13 bases between.